A selection of T cell receptor beta chains follows, all from one sample in a study of T-cell reconstitution after alpha-beta-depleted transplantation in children. TCRdb re-analysed the PCR reads in MiXCR, keeping a single row per CDR3 protein. The repertoire has 780,000 or so distinct CDR3 sequences, about 15% of them found once; the top ten carry roughly 5%. The sample was PBMCs, mostly from graft donor cells, taken 360 days after TCRalphabeta/CD19-depleted stem cell transplant. The receptor set was obtained from a male patient younger than 18 who had a stem cell transplant for acute lymphoblastic leukemia, so the T cells may come from the graft donor. Each CDR3 is given with its conserved first and last residue. The D gene is left open where the match is weak. A clone size is listed for some rows: how often the clone was seen (once, few, many), or a class if it is expanded.

d_call	clone_size	v_call	j_call	cdr3_nt	cdr3_aa
TRBD2	many	TRBV12-5	TRBJ2-1	TGTGCTAGTGGTTCCATGCTCGGGAGGGCCAATTACAATGAGCAGTTCTTC	CASGSMLGRANYNEQFF
TRBD1	NA	TRBV20-1	TRBJ1-3	TGCAGTGCTGGTGACAGGGCGACCTCTGGAAACACCATATATTTT	CSAGDRATSGNTIYF
TRBD1	NA	TRBV12-3/TRBV12-4	TRBJ2-7	TGTGCCAGCAGTTTAGGCCGGACAGGGATGCCCTACGAGCAGTACTTC	CASSLGRTGMPYEQYF
TRBD1	few	TRBV29-1	TRBJ2-7	TGCAGCGTTGAAGCGGTGACAGGGCACTACGAGCAGTACTTC	CSVEAVTGHYEQYF
TRBD2	NA	TRBV6-5	TRBJ2-5	TGTGCCAGCAGTTACTCGACACTAGCGGAATCCTTAGCGGAAGAGACCCAGTACTTC	CASSYSTLAESLAEETQYF
TRBD2	few	TRBV9	TRBJ2-7	TGTGCCAGCAGCCGAGGAGCGGGAGGGCCCCACGAGCAGTACTTC	CASSRGAGGPHEQYF
NA	NA	TRBV9	TRBJ2-2	TGTGCCAGCAGCGGGGTAGAACCCCCCGGGGAGCTGTTTTTT	CASSGVEPPGELFF
NA	NA	TRBV5-1	TRBJ2-1	TGCGCCAGCAGCTTGTGGTATAGGGTCCCAACCGAACCGATATTTTATGAGCAGTTCTTC	CASSLWYRVPTEPIFYEQFF
NA	few	TRBV5-1	TRBJ2-7	TGCGCCAGCAGCTTGGAGTCCAAGCAGTACTTC	CASSLESKQYF
TRBD1	NA	TRBV29-1	TRBJ2-5	TGCAGCGTTACAGGGGTCCAAGAGACCCAGTACTTC	CSVTGVQETQYF
NA	few	TRBV4-1	TRBJ2-7	TGCGCCTGTGGGGCCACCCCGAGTCGCGAGCAGTACTTC	CACGATPSREQYF
TRBD2	few	TRBV7-3	TRBJ2-1	TGTGCCAGCAGCACAAAACATGGGCTAGCGGGAGCGGATGAGCAGTTCTTC	CASSTKHGLAGADEQFF
TRBD1	once	TRBV19	TRBJ2-7	TGTGCCAGTAGTCGGGGACAGACAGCCTACGAGCAGTACTTC	CASSRGQTAYEQYF
NA	few	TRBV27	TRBJ2-1	TGTGCCAGCAGGAAACGGGCCAATTACAATGAGCAGTTCTTC	CASRKRANYNEQFF
TRBD1	few	TRBV7-9	TRBJ1-1	TGTGCCAGCACACCGCAGGGGGCATGGAACACTGAAGCTTTCTTT	CASTPQGAWNTEAFF
TRBD1	many	TRBV7-9	TRBJ1-1	TGTGCCAGCAGCAACAGGGGAAGGAACACTGAAGCTTTCTTT	CASSNRGRNTEAFF
NA	few	TRBV19	TRBJ2-7	TGTGCCAGTAGTATGAGGCAGGGAACCTACGAGCAGTACTTC	CASSMRQGTYEQYF
NA	NA	TRBV21-1	TRBJ2-7	TGTGCCAGCAGCGAATCCGGGACAGGGGGCTCCCACGAGCAGTACTTC	CASSESGTGGSHEQYF
TRBD2	many	TRBV7-8	TRBJ2-5	TGTGCCAGCAGCCGCGGGAGGCTCCAAGAGACCCAGTACTTC	CASSRGRLQETQYF
NA	few	TRBV9	TRBJ2-3	TGTGCCAGCAGCCGAAGACTAGTCCCATCAGATACGCAGTATTTT	CASSRRLVPSDTQYF
NA	NA	TRBV20-1	TRBJ2-1	TGCAGTGCCCAAACCATAATCGAGCAGTTCTTC	CSAQTIIEQFF
NA	few	TRBV20-1	TRBJ2-7	TGCAGTGCTAGACAGGGGGGGCAGGAGCAGTACTTC	CSARQGGQEQYF
TRBD2	NA	TRBV4-2	TRBJ2-1	TGTGCCAGCAGCCGCGGACTAGCCTATGAGCAGTTCTTC	CASSRGLAYEQFF
TRBD1	NA	TRBV29-1	TRBJ1-1	TGCAGCGTCTGGACAGGGTGGGACACTGAAGCTTTCTTT	CSVWTGWDTEAFF
NA	NA	TRBV20-1	TRBJ1-6	TGCAGTGCTAGAGGTTTTGGGGCCGTCGCGTTCAATTCACCCCTCCACTTT	CSARGFGAVAFNSPLHF
NA	NA	TRBV7-9	TRBJ2-1	TGTGCCATCGCCTACAATGAGCAGTTCTTC	CAIAYNEQFF
NA	NA	TRBV5-1	TRBJ2-1	TGCGCCAGCACCCCGGAGGGCGAACCCTGGGGTGAGCAGTTCTTC	CASTPEGEPWGEQFF
NA	NA	TRBV20-1	TRBJ2-5	TGCAGTGCTAGGGGGGCCGGGAGCAATACGAAGACCCAGTACTTC	CSARGAGSNTKTQYF
NA	many	TRBV12-3/TRBV12-4	TRBJ1-2	TGTGCCAGCAGCCCCGGAAGGCTTGGCTACACCTTC	CASSPGRLGYTF
TRBD2	NA	TRBV12-3/TRBV12-4	TRBJ2-1	TGTGCCAGCAGTCTAAGCGGGAGGGCCGCCAATGAGCAGTTCTTC	CASSLSGRAANEQFF
TRBD2	few	TRBV7-3	TRBJ2-1	TGTGCCAGCAGCTTAGCCGGGGGACTAGCGGGTTATGAGCAGTTCTTC	CASSLAGGLAGYEQFF
NA	few	TRBV10-3	TRBJ1-6	TGTGCCATCAGTGAGCCCGATAATTCACCCCTCCACTTT	CAISEPDNSPLHF
NA	many	TRBV5-1	TRBJ2-7	TGTGCCAGCAGCCCGGGTGGTGGCTCCTACGAGCAGTACTTC	CASSPGGGSYEQYF
NA	many	TRBV20-1	TRBJ2-2	TGCAGTGCTAGAGAGTCTAGCAGACAGACCGGGGAGCTGTTTTTT	CSARESSRQTGELFF
TRBD1	NA	TRBV27	TRBJ1-2	TGTGCCAGCAGTCCCGGGACAGGGATCCCACTATATGGCTACACCTTC	CASSPGTGIPLYGYTF
TRBD1	NA	TRBV12-3/TRBV12-4	TRBJ1-6	TGTGCCAGCAGGAGGACAGGGGTTAATTCACCCCTCCACTTT	CASRRTGVNSPLHF
NA	few	TRBV11-2	TRBJ2-7	TGTGCCAGCAGCCCCGATAGCGGTCCGACCTACGAGCAGTACTTC	CASSPDSGPTYEQYF
NA	NA	TRBV3-1	TRBJ2-2	TGTGCCAGCAGCCAAGAAGGTGCGATTGCCGGGGAGCTGTTTTTT	CASSQEGAIAGELFF
NA	few	TRBV9	TRBJ2-1	TGTGCCAGCAGCCCGGGGTTTGGCGGATACGATGAGCAGTTCTTC	CASSPGFGGYDEQFF
TRBD2	few	TRBV28	TRBJ2-7	TGTGCCAGCAGTTCCCCCCCACTAGCGGCCTACGAGCAGTACTTC	CASSSPPLAAYEQYF
TRBD2	NA	TRBV10-3	TRBJ2-2	TGTGCCATCATGGGGTTTCCAGCGGGAGAGAACACCGGGGAGCTGTTTTTT	CAIMGFPAGENTGELFF
TRBD2	few	TRBV7-6	TRBJ2-1	TGTGCCAGCAGCTTCCTAGCGGGGACTAGCGGGACCTACAATGAGCAGTTCTTC	CASSFLAGTSGTYNEQFF
TRBD1	NA	TRBV4-1	TRBJ2-1	TGCGCCAGCAGCCATGGGGCTGGTCAGGGGGCCTACAATGAGCAGTTCTTC	CASSHGAGQGAYNEQFF
NA	many	TRBV14	TRBJ1-1	TGTGCCAGCTCTAAAACAGGAGGCACTGAAGCTTTCTTT	CASSKTGGTEAFF
TRBD2	NA	TRBV4-2	TRBJ2-3	TGTGCCAGCAGCCAAGACGGACTAGCGGGAGGGCAAGATACGCAGTATTTT	CASSQDGLAGGQDTQYF
NA	NA	TRBV27	TRBJ1-1	TGTGCCACCGCGTTCGGGGTCCTAACCCAAGCTTTCTTT	CATAFGVLTQAFF
TRBD2	NA	TRBV14	TRBJ2-1	TGTGCCAGCAGCCAAGCAGAGCTAGCGGGAGTGGGCTACAATGAGCAGTTCTTC	CASSQAELAGVGYNEQFF
TRBD1	NA	TRBV7-6	TRBJ2-3	TGTGCCAGCAGCCTAAGGAGGGGACAGGGGGCAGATACGCAGTATTTT	CASSLRRGQGADTQYF
TRBD2	NA	TRBV5-1	TRBJ2-7	TGCGCCAGCAGCTTAAGTGGCGGGAGTGTTCGCTCCTACGAGCAGTACTTC	CASSLSGGSVRSYEQYF
NA	many	TRBV7-2	TRBJ2-3	TGTGCCAGCAGCTTCTGGGGGCGGGGCACAGATACGCAGTATTTT	CASSFWGRGTDTQYF
TRBD2	NA	TRBV12-3/TRBV12-4	TRBJ2-3	TGTGCCAGCAGTTTTAAACGCAGGTCCGGGAGGCAAAGCACAGATACGCAGTATTTT	CASSFKRRSGRQSTDTQYF
NA	few	TRBV5-6	TRBJ2-7	TGTGCCAGCAGCTTGAACTCAGGGAGGAACGAGCAGTACTTC	CASSLNSGRNEQYF
TRBD2	NA	TRBV20-1	TRBJ2-1	TGCAGTGCTAGGGAGTGGGCTAGCGGGAGAAATGAGCAGTTCTTC	CSAREWASGRNEQFF
NA	many	TRBV29-1	TRBJ2-2	TGCAGCGTTTCCGACTACACCGGGGAGCTGTTTTTT	CSVSDYTGELFF
TRBD2	few	TRBV20-1	TRBJ2-7	TGCAGTGCTAGAGGGAAAGGTATAGCGGGAGGGTACCCTTACGAGCAGTACTTC	CSARGKGIAGGYPYEQYF
NA	NA	TRBV29-1	TRBJ1-3	TGCAGCGTTGCGAGGGGTATTGGAAACACCATATATTTT	CSVARGIGNTIYF
NA	many	TRBV29-1	TRBJ1-2	TGCAGCGTTGTGTTCAACTATGGCTACACCTTC	CSVVFNYGYTF